This is a list of T cell receptor beta chains from one sample in a study of T-cell memory formation after mild COVID-19. Each CDR3 protein is one row after TCRdb ran MiXCR on the 5' RACE reads. The sample yields roughly 300,000 distinct CDR3 sequences, roughly 8.2% seen once. Sequenced material: PBMCs or a T cell subset sorted from them (not recorded which). Receptor source: a man between 18 and 35 years old who had mild COVID-19 (a few samples of this study predate the infection). Cell type and time point are not known. CDR3s include the opening cysteine and the closing phenylalanine or tryptophan. D genes are given only for firm matches.

j_gene: TRBJ2-7; len: 14; d_gene: TRBD2; v_gene: TRBV19; CDR3aa: CASRGLAGSYEQYF
j_gene: TRBJ2-3; len: 14; d_gene: NA; v_gene: TRBV5-1; CDR3aa: CASSSGESTDTQYF
j_gene: TRBJ1-6; len: 15; d_gene: TRBD1; v_gene: TRBV2; CDR3aa: CASSADRVGNSPLHF
j_gene: TRBJ2-4; len: 15; d_gene: TRBD1; v_gene: TRBV5-1; CDR3aa: CASSLFGTDKNIQYF
j_gene: TRBJ2-2; len: 14; d_gene: NA; v_gene: TRBV6-2/TRBV6-3; CDR3aa: CASTGIANTGELFF
j_gene: TRBJ2-1; len: 15; d_gene: TRBD1; v_gene: TRBV28; CDR3aa: CASSLGQGSGFGQFF
j_gene: TRBJ1-4; len: 14; d_gene: TRBD1; v_gene: TRBV10-3; CDR3aa: CAISNSQTGEKLFF
j_gene: TRBJ2-5; len: 13; d_gene: TRBD2; v_gene: TRBV6-5; CDR3aa: CAVKGAGPETQYF
j_gene: TRBJ1-2; len: 13; d_gene: NA; v_gene: TRBV2; CDR3aa: CASSYTDLTGYTF
j_gene: TRBJ2-7; len: 15; d_gene: TRBD2; v_gene: TRBV20-1; CDR3aa: CSAHPSGGASYEQYF
j_gene: TRBJ2-1; len: 15; d_gene: NA; v_gene: TRBV6-5; CDR3aa: CASTQGGRTYNEQFF
j_gene: TRBJ2-2; len: 13; d_gene: NA; v_gene: TRBV14; CDR3aa: CASSQRVSGELFF
j_gene: TRBJ2-1; len: 10; d_gene: NA; v_gene: TRBV29-1; CDR3aa: CSVGSEWQFF
j_gene: TRBJ1-1; len: 14; d_gene: NA; v_gene: TRBV4-3; CDR3aa: CASSQEGVSTEAFF
j_gene: TRBJ2-1; len: 13; d_gene: NA; v_gene: TRBV12-3/TRBV12-4; CDR3aa: CASSLLVGNEQFF
j_gene: TRBJ2-7; len: 15; d_gene: NA; v_gene: TRBV5-1; CDR3aa: CASSLGGSRSYEQYF